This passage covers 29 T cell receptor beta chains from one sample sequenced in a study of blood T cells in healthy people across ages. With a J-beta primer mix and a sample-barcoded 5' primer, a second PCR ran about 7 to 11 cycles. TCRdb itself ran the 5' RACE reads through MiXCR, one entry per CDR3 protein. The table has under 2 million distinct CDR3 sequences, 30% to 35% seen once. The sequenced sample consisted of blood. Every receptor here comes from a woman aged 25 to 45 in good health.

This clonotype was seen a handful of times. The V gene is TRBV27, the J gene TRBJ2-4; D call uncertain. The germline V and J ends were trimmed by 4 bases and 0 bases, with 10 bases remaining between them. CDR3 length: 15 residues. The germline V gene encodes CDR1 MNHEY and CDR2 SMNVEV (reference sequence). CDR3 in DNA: TGTGCCAGCAGTTACAAGGGTCCAGCCAAAAACATTCAGTACTTC. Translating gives CASSYKGPAKNIQYF.

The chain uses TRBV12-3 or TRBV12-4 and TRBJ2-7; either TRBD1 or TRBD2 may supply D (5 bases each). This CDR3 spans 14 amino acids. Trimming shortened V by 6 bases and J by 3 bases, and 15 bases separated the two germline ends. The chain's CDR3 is CASREGPGRYEQYF. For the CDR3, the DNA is TGTGCCAGCAGAGAGGGGCCGGGACGCTACGAGCAGTACTTC.

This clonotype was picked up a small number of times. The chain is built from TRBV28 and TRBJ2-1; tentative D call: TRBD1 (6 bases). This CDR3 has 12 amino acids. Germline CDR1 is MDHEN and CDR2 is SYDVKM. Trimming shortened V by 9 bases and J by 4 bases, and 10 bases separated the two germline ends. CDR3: CASRDNYNEQFF. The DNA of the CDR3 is TGTGCCAGTCGGGACAATTACAATGAGCAGTTCTTC.

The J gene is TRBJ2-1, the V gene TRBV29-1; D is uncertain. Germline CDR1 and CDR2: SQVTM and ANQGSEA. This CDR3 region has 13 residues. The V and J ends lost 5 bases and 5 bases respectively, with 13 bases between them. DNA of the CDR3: TGCAGCGTTTACCACAAACTTAACAATGAGCAGTTCTTC. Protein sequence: CSVYHKLNNEQFF.

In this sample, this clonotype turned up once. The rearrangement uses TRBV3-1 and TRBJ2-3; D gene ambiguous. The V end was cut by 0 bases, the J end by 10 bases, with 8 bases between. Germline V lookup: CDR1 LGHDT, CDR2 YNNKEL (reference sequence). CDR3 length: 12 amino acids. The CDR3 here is CASSQDQEPQYF. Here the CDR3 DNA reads TGTGCCAGCAGCCAAGATCAAGAGCCGCAGTATTTT.

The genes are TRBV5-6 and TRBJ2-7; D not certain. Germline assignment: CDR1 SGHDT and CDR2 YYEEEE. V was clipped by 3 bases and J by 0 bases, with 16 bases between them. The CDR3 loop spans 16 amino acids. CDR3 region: CASSSYSTVSSYEQYF. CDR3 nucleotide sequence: TGTGCCAGCAGCTCATACTCGACGGTGAGCTCCTACGAGCAGTACTTC.

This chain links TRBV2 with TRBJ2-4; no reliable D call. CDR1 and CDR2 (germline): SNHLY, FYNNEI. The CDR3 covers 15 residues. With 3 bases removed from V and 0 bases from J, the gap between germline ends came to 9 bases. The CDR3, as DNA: TGTGCCAGCAGTGAGGAGCGCTTAGCCAAAAACATTCAGTACTTC. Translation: CASSEERLAKNIQYF. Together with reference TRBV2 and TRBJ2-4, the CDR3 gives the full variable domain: EPEVTQTPSHQVTQMGQEVILRCVPISNHLYFYWYRQILGQKVEFLVSFYNNEISEKSEIFDDQFSVERPDGSNFTLKIRSTKLEDSAMYFCASSEERLAKNIQYFGAGTRLSVL.

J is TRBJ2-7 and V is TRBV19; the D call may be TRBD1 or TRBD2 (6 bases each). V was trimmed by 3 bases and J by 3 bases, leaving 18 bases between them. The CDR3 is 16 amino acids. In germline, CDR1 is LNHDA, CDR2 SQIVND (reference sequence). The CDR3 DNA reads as TGTGCCAGTAGTATTGGCTGGAGGGGGGACCTCTACGAGCAGTACTTC. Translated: CASSIGWRGDLYEQYF.

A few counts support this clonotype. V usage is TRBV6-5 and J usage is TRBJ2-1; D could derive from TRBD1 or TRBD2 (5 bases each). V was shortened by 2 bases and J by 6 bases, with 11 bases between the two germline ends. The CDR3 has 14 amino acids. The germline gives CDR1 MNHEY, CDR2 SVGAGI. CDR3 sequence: CASSYGAAANEQFF. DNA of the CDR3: TGTGCCAGCAGTTACGGGGCAGCGGCCAATGAGCAGTTCTTC.

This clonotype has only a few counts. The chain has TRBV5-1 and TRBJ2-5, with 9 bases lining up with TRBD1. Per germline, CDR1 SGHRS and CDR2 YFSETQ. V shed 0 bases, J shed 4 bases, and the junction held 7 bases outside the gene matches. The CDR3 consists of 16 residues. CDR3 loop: CASSLVPRTGAETQYF. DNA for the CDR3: TGCGCCAGCAGCTTGGTCCCCCGGACAGGGGCAGAGACCCAGTACTTC.

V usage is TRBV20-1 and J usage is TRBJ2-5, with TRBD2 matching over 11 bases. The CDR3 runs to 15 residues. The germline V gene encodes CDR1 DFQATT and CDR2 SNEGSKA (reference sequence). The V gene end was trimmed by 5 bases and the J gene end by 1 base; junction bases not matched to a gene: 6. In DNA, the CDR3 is TGCAGTGCTGGCCCTAGCGGGGGGATCCAAGAGACCCAGTACTTC. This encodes CSAGPSGGIQETQYF.

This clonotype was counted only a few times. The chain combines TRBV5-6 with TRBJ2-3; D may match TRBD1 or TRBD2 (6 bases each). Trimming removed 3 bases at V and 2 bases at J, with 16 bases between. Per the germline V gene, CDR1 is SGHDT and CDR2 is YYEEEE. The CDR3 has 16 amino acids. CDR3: CASSWDTGATTDTQYF. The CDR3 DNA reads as TGTGCCAGCAGCTGGGATACGGGGGCCACCACAGATACGCAGTATTTT.

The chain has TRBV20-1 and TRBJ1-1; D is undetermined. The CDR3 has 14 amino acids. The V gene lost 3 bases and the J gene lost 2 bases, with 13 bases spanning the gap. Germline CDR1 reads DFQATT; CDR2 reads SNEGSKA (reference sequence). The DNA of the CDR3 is TGCAGTGCTAGTCTCCAGCAGGCTAACACTGAAGCTTTCTTT. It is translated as CSASLQQANTEAFF.

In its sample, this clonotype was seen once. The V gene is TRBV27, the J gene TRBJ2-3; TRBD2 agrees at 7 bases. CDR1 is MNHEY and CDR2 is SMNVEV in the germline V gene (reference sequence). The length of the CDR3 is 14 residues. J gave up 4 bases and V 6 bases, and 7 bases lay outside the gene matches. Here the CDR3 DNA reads TGTGCCAGCAGCCCTAGCGGCCTCTCAGATACGCAGTATTTT. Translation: CASSPSGLSDTQYF.

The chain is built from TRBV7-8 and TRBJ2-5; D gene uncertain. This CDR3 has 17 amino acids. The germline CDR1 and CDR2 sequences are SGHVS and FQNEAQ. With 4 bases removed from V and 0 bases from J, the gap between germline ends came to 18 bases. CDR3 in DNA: TGTGCCAGCAGCTCCCTACCACTCACACCGTACCAAGAGACCCAGTACTTC. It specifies CASSSLPLTPYQETQYF.

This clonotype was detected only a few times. CDR3: CSAGGPGLLYEQYF. CDR3 DNA sequence: TGCAGTGCTGGGGGGCCAGGACTACTCTACGAGCAGTACTTC. The gene calls are TRBV20-1 and TRBJ2-7, with D perhaps matching TRBD1 or TRBD2 (6 bases each). Trimming cost V 5 bases and J 3 bases, with 17 bases left between them. CDR3 length: 14 amino acids. Per germline, CDR1 DFQATT and CDR2 SNEGSKA (reference sequence).

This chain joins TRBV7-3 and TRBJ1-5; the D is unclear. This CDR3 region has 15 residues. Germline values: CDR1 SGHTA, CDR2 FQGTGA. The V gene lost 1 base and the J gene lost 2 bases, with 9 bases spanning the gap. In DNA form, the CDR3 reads TGTGCCAGCAGCTTAAGGAAGGGCGGCAATCAGCCCCAGCATTTT. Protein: CASSLRKGGNQPQHF.

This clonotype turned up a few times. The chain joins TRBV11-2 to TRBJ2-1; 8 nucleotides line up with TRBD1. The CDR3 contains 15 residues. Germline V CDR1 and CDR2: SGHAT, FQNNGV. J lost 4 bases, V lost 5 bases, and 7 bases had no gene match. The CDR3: CASSTPDRGYNEQFF. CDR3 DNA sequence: TGTGCCAGCAGCACCCCAGACAGGGGTTACAATGAGCAGTTCTTC.

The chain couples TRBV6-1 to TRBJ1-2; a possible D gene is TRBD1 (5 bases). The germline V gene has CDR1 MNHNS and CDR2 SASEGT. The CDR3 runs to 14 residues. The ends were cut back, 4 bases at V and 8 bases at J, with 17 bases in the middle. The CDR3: CASSVNGGNVGYTF. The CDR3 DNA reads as TGTGCCAGCAGTGTAAACGGGGGTAATGTGGGCTACACCTTC.

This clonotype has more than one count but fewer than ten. Here the CDR3 reads CASSLGREGWTEAFF. Written as DNA, the CDR3 is TGTGCCAGCAGCTTAGGCAGAGAGGGATGGACTGAAGCTTTCTTT. The chain employs TRBV13 and TRBJ1-1; no firm D call. The CDR3 loop spans 15 amino acids. Trimming stripped 0 bases from V and 5 bases from J, with 13 bases between. Germline CDR1 reads PRHDT; CDR2 reads FYEKMQ (reference sequence).

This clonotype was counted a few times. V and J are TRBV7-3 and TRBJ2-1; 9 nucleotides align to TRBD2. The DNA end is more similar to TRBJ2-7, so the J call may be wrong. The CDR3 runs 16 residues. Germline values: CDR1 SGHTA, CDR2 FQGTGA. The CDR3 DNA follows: TGTGCCAGCAGCTTAGGGACTAGCAAATCCTACAATGAGCAGTACTTC. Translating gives CASSLGTSKSYNEQYF.

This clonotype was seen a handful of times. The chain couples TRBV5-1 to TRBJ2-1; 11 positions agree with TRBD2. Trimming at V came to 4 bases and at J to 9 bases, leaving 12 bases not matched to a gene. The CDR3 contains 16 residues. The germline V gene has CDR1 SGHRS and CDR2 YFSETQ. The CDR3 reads CASSAAGTSGGGEQFF. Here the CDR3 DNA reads TGCGCCAGCAGCGCAGCCGGGACTAGCGGAGGTGGTGAGCAGTTCTTC.

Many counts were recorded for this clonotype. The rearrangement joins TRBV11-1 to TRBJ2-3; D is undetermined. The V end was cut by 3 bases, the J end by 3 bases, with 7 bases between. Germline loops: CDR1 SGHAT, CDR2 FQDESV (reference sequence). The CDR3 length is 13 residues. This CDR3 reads CASSLIRTDTQYF. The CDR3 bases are TGTGCCAGCAGCTTGATCAGGACAGATACGCAGTATTTT.

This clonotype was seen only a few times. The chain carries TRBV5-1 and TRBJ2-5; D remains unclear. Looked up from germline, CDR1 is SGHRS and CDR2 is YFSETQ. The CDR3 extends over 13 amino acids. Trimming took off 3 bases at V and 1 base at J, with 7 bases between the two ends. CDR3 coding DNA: TGCGCCAGCAGCTCTATGACCCAAGAGACCCAGTACTTC. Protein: CASSSMTQETQYF.

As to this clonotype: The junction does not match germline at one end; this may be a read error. This chain's CDR3 is CASSAGTSYDEQFF. CDR3 DNA sequence: TGTGCCAGCAGCGCCGGGACTAGCTACGATGAGCAGTTCTTC. This chain uses TRBV9 with TRBJ2-1, with TRBD2 matching over 9 bases. This CDR3 comprises 14 residues. The germline CDR1 and CDR2 sequences are SGDLS and YYNGEE.

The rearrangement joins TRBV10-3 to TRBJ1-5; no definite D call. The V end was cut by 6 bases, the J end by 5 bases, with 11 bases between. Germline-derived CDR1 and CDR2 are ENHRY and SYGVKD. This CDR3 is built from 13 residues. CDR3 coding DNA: TGTGCCATCAGGGGCCAGGAGGATCAGCCCCAGCATTTT. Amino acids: CAIRGQEDQPQHF.

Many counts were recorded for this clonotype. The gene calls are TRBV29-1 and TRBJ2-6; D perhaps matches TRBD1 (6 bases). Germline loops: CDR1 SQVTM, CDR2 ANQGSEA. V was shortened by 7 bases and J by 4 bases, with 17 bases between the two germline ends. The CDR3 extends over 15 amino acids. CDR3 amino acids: CSAYLTGSGANVLTF. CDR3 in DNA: TGCAGCGCGTACCTCACAGGGTCCGGGGCCAACGTCCTGACTTTC. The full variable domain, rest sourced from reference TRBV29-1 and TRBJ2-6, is SAVISQKPSRDICQRGTSLTIQCQVDSQVTMMFWYRQQPGQSLTLIATANQGSEATYESGFVIDKFPISRPNLTFSTLTVSNMSPEDSSIYLCSAYLTGSGANVLTFGAGSRLTVL.

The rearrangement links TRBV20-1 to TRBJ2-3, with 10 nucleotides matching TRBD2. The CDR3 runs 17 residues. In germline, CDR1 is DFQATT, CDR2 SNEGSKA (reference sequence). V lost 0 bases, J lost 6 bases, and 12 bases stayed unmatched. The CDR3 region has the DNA TGCAGTGCTAGAGATCTGACGGCTAGCGGGAGTTCGGATACGCAGTATTTT. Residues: CSARDLTASGSSDTQYF.

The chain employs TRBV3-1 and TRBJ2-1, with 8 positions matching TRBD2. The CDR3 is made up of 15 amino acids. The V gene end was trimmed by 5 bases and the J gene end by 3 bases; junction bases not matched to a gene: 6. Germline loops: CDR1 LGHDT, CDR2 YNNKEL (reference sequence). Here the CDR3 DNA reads TGTGCCAGCAGCAGGGCGGGGGGCATCTACAATGAGCAGTTCTTC. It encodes CASSRAGGIYNEQFF.